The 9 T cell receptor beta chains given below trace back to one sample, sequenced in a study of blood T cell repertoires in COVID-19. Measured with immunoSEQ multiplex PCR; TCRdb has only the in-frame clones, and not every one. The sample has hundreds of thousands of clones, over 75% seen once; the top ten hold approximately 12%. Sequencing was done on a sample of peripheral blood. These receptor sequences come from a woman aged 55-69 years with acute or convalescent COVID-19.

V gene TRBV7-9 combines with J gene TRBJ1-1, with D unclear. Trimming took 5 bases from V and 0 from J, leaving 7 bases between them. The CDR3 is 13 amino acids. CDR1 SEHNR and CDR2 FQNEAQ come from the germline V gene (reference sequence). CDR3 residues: CASSRDVNTEAFF. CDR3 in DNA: TGTGCCAGCAGCCGAGATGTGAACACTGAAGCTTTCTTT.

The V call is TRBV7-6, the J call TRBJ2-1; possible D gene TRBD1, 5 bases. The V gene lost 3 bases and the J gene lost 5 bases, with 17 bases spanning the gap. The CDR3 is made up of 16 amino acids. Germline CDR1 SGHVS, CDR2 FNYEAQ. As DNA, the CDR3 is TGTGCCAGCAGCTTTCTGACGCAGGGTCGAGACAATGAGCAGTTCTTC. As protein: CASSFLTQGRDNEQFF.

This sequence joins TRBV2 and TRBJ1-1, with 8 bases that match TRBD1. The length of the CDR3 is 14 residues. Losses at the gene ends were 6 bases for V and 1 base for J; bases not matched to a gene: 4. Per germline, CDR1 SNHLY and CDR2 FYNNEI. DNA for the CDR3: TGTGCCAGCAGGGCAGGGGGCCCGAACACTGAAGCTTTCTTT. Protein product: CASRAGGPNTEAFF.

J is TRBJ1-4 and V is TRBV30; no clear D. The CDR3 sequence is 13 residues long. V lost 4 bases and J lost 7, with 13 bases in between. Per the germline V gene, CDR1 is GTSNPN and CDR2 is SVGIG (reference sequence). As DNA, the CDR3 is TGTGCCTGGACTCGGAGTATGTCTGAAAAACTGTTTTTT. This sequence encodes CAWTRSMSEKLFF.

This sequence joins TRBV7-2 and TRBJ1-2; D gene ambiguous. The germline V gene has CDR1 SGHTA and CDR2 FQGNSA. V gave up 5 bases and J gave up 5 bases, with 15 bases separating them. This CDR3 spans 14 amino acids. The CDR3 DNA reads TGTGCCAGCAGCCGCCCGGGATCCGGTTATGGCTACACCTTC. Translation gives CASSRPGSGYGYTF.

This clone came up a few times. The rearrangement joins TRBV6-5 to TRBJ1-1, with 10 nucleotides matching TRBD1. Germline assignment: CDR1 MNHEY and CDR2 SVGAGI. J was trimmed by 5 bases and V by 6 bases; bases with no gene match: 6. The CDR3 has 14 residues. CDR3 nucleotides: TGTGCCAGCAGCAAAACGGGACAGGGGACTGAAGCTTTCTTT. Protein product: CASSKTGQGTEAFF.

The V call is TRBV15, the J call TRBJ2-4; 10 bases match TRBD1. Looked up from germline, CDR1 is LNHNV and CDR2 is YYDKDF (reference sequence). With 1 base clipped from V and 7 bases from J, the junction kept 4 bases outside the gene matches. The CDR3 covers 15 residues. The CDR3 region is CATSRGRDRGNIQYF. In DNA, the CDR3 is TGTGCCACCAGCAGAGGCCGGGACAGGGGTAACATTCAGTACTTC.

As DNA, the CDR3 is TGCGCCAGCAGCCGGAGCGGGGACGAGAGGCAAGAGACCCAGTACTTC. Its translation is CASSRSGDERQETQYF. The chain combines TRBV5-1 with TRBJ2-5; 7 nucleotides match TRBD2. This CDR3 has 16 amino acids. Unmatched junction bases numbered 11, after V lost 4 bases and J lost 2 bases. In germline, CDR1 is SGHRS, CDR2 YFSETQ.

The chain's CDR3 is CASSQDRVWTSYF. The CDR3 DNA reads as TGTGCCAGCAGCCAAGACAGGGTTTGGACGTCTTACTTC. V and J are TRBV14 and TRBJ2-7, with D perhaps matching TRBD1 (5 bases). The germline CDR1 and CDR2 sequences are SGHDN and FVKESK. There are 13 residues in the CDR3. V dropped 0 bases and J dropped 13 bases, with 16 bases sitting between them.